This T cell receptor (beta chain) is from a study of cytomegalovirus exposure and HLA in healthy donors. Overall study: Among the 300 to 500 donors who were genotyped, 81% fell in the genetic ancestry cluster that is associated with self-reported Caucasian donors.

This clone appeared once. At collection, donors were nominally healthy, but unrecorded immune exposures were probable. Both 60 Vbeta primers and 13 Jbeta primers went into the PCR. Sequencing used immunoSEQ multiplex PCR; TCRdb keeps in-frame clones, though not all of them. The sample includes 130,000 to 150,000 clones, 78% of them seen just once. CDR3 size: 15 residues. Germline lookup yields CDR1 MNHNS and CDR2 SASEGT. After removal of 6 bases from V and 2 bases from J, the junction contained 10 bases not matched to a gene. This clonotype originated in a male donor in good health and CMV-seronegative. V gene TRBV6-1 combines with J gene TRBJ2-7, with 7 bases lining up with TRBD2. Source material: PBMCs. CDR3 nucleotides: TGTGCCAGCAGGGGGGGAGGGAACCCCGCCTACGAGCAGTACTTC. Translation: CASRGGGNPAYEQYF.